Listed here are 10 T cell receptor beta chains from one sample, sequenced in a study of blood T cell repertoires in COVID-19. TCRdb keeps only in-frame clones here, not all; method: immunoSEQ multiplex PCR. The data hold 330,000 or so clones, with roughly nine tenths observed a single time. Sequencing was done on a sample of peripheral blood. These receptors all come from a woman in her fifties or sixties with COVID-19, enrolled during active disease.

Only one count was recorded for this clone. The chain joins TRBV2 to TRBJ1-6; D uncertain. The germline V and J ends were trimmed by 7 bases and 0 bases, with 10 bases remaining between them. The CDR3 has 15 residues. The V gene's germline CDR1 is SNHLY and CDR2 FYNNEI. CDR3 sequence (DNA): TGTGCCAGCACCGTCCGGGACTCCTATAATTCACCCCTCCACTTT. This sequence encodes CASTVRDSYNSPLHF.

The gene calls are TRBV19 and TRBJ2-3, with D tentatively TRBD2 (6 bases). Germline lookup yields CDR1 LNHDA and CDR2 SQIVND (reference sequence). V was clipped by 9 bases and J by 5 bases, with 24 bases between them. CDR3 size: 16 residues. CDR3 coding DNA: TGTGCCAGCCTCGAGTCCGGTCGGAGGGGAATAGATACGCAGTATTTT. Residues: CASLESGRRGIDTQYF. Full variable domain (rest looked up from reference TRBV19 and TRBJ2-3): DGGITQSPKYLFRKEGQNVTLSCEQNLNHDAMYWYRQDPGQGLRLIYYSQIVNDFQKGDIAEGYSVSREKKESFPLTVTSAQKNPTAFYLCASLESGRRGIDTQYFGPGTRLTVL.

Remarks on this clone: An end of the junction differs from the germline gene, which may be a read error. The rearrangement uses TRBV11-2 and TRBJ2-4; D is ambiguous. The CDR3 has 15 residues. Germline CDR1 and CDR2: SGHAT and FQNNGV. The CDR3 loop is CASSLDPLAKNIQYF. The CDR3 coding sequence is TGTGCCAGCAGCCTAGACCCCCTAGCCAAAAACATTCAGTACTTC.

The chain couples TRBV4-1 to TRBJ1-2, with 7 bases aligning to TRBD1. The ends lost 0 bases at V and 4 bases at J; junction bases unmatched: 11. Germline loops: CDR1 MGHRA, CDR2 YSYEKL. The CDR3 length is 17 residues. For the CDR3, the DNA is TGCGCCAGCAGCCAAGAGGCCAGACAGGGAAGTATCTATGGCTACACCTTC. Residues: CASSQEARQGSIYGYTF.

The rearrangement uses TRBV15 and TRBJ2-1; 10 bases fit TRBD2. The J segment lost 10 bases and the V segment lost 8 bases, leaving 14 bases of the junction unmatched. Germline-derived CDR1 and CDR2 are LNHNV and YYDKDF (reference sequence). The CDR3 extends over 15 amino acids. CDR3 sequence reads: CATQTTAGGRTEQFF. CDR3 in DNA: TGTGCCACCCAAACTACAGCGGGGGGGCGTACCGAGCAGTTCTTC.

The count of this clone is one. This CDR3 is CAISDGSRGYTF. The CDR3 DNA reads as TGTGCCATCAGTGACGGGAGTCGGGGCTACACCTTC. The chain links TRBV10-3 to TRBJ1-2, with no clear D. CDR1 is ENHRY and CDR2 is SYGVKD in the germline V gene. This CDR3 comprises 12 residues. Trimming pared 3 bases from V and 8 bases from J, leaving 10 bases between.

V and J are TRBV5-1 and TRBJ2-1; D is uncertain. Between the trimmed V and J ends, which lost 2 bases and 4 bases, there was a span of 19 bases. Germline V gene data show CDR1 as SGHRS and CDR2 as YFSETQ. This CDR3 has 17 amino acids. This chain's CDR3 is CASSFSTRNQLYNEQFF. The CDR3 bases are TGCGCCAGCAGCTTTTCAACCAGGAACCAGTTATACAATGAGCAGTTCTTC.

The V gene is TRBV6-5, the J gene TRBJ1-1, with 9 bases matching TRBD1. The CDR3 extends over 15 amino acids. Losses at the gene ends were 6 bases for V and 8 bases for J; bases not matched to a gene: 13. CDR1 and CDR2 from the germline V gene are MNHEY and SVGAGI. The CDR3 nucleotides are TGTGCCAGCAGAGACGCCTACCGGGACAGGGCAGAAGCTTTCTTT. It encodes CASRDAYRDRAEAFF.

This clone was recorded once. CDR3 DNA: TGTGCCAGCAGTTTTTGGGCAAATGAAAAACTGTTTTTT. The encoded protein is CASSFWANEKLFF. This rearrangement joins TRBV28 to TRBJ1-4, with unresolved D. Between the trimmed V and J ends, which lost 3 bases and 5 bases, there was a span of 7 bases. The CDR3 runs to 13 residues. CDR1 MDHEN and CDR2 SYDVKM come from the germline V gene.

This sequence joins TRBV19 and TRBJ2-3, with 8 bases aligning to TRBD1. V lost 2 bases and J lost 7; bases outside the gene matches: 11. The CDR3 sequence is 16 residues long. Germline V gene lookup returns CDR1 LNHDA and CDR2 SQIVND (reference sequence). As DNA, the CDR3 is TGTGCCAGTAGTATAATGGGACAGGTGCCATTGAATACGCAGTATTTT. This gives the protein CASSIMGQVPLNTQYF.